This entry is about one T cell receptor beta chain. Its antigen is not identified. This sample stems from a study of T cell responses to AZD1222 COVID-19 vaccine. This CDR3 region has 15 residues. CDR1 and CDR2 (germline): LNHNV, YYDKDF (reference sequence). Trimming took 4 bases from V and 6 from J; bases not matched to a gene: 8. Points from the study as a whole: Repertoire sampling occurred only after the peak T cell response.

Repertoires were generated with immunoSEQ multiplex PCR, while TCRdb's copy carries only in-frame clones and drops some. The sample consists of 150,000 or so clones, roughly 89% of them appearing once. This clonotype was sampled from an adult in good health. This sample comprised peripheral blood, obtained on day 0 of AZD1222 vaccination. The gene calls are TRBV15 and TRBJ2-1; 8 positions agree with TRBD1. The CDR3 nucleotides read TGTGCCACCAGCATAGCAGGGGGCGCGGGCAATGAGCAGTTCTTC. It is translated as CATSIAGGAGNEQFF.